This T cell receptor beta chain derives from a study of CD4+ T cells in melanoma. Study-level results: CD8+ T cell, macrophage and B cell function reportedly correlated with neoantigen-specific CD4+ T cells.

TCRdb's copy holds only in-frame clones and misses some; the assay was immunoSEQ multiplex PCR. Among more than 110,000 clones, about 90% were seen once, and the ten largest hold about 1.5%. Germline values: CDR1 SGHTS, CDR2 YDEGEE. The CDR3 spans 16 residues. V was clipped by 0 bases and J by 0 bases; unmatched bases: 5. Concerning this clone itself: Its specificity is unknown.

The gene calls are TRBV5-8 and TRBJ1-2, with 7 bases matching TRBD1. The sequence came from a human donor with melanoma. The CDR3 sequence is CASSLVSGGANYGYTF. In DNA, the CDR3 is TGTGCCAGCAGCTTGGTCTCAGGGGGGGCTAACTATGGCTACACCTTC.